The 15 T cell receptor beta chains below come from one sample, sequenced in a study of somatic mutations in cytotoxic T cells in rheumatoid arthritis. Sequenced by immunoSEQ multiplex PCR; TCRdb stores in-frame clones only, minus some. Here the sample spans 6,500 to 9,000 clones, 65% to 75% being singletons. Sequencing was done on a sample of CD8+ T cells sorted from blood. The receptor set was obtained from an adult with rheumatoid arthritis.

The V and J genes are TRBV28 and TRBJ2-7; 13 bases align to TRBD2. This CDR3 has 15 amino acids. Germline CDR1 MDHEN, CDR2 SYDVKM. V shed 5 bases and J 3 bases; nucleotides not matched to a gene: 4. In DNA form, the CDR3 reads TGTGCCAGCAGTCAGAGGACTAGCGGGAGCTACGAGCAGTACTTC. As protein: CASSQRTSGSYEQYF.

This clone has only a few counts. The gene calls are TRBV7-8 and TRBJ1-4; 8 nucleotides match TRBD1. The CDR3 has 16 amino acids. After removal of 1 base from V and 6 bases from J, the junction contained 7 bases not matched to a gene. Germline CDR1 is SGHVS and CDR2 is FQNEAQ. The CDR3 DNA reads TGTGCCAGCAGCTTAGTCCAGGGGGCTGACGATGAAAAACTGTTTTTT. Residues: CASSLVQGADDEKLFF.

The J gene is TRBJ2-3, the V gene TRBV6-4; no clear D. The CDR3 runs to 14 residues. Per germline, CDR1 MRHNA and CDR2 SNTAGT. V lost 2 bases and J 0 bases, leaving 6 bases between the germline ends. CDR3 region: CASSDGTSTDTQYF. The CDR3 DNA reads TGTGCCAGCAGTGACGGAACTAGCACAGATACGCAGTATTTT.

This clone was recorded once. The CDR3 sequence is CASSLGINTEAFF. CDR3 sequence (DNA): TGTGCCAGCAGTTTAGGAATAAACACTGAAGCTTTCTTT. This chain joins TRBV27 and TRBJ1-1; D is ambiguous. The germline V gene encodes CDR1 MNHEY and CDR2 SMNVEV (reference sequence). With 2 bases removed from V and 2 bases from J, the gap between germline ends came to 6 bases. CDR3 length equals 13 residues.

This clone was recorded a few times. The J gene is TRBJ2-5, the V gene TRBV7-2; 10 nucleotides agree with TRBD2. The J segment lost 5 bases and the V segment lost 1 base, leaving 10 bases of the junction unmatched. The germline CDR1 and CDR2 sequences are SGHTA and FQGNSA. The CDR3 covers 17 residues. CDR3 sequence (DNA): TGTGCCAGCAGCTTAGGGGACCTCAGCGGGAGGGCGGAGACCCAGTACTTC. Its protein product is CASSLGDLSGRAETQYF.

There are a few counts of this clone. The limits of the CDR3 on the DNA are not certain, so only TCRdb's listed CDR3 is given. The chain joins TRBV19 to TRBJ1-4; the DNA was not compared with TRBD1, the D call given in the table. A total of 14 residues make up the CDR3, ends included. The germline CDR1 and CDR2 sequences are LNHDA and SQIVND (reference sequence). The CDR3 here is CASSILAVGEKLFF.

This clone was seen once. The V and J genes are TRBV2 and TRBJ2-7; D gene unclear. This CDR3 has 13 residues. The germline V gene encodes CDR1 SNHLY and CDR2 FYNNEI. The germline V and J ends were trimmed by 4 bases and 4 bases, with 11 bases remaining between them. CDR3: CASSGYREYEQYF. The CDR3, as DNA: TGTGCCAGCAGTGGCTACAGAGAATACGAGCAGTACTTC.

The chain carries TRBV7-9 and TRBJ1-5; 10 nucleotides align to TRBD1. In germline, CDR1 is SEHNR, CDR2 FQNEAQ (reference sequence). This CDR3 region has 15 residues. V gave up 7 bases and J gave up 6 bases; unmatched junction bases: 9. CDR3 in amino acids: CASTEDGTGVQPQHF. The CDR3, as DNA: TGTGCCAGCACCGAAGACGGGACAGGGGTTCAGCCCCAGCATTTT.

The V gene is TRBV28, the J gene TRBJ1-2; 8 bases are a match to TRBD1. From germline, CDR1 is MDHEN and CDR2 SYDVKM. The CDR3 contains 13 residues. The J segment lost 6 bases and the V segment lost 6 bases, leaving 6 bases of the junction unmatched. The CDR3 region is CASRWQGAHGYTF. The CDR3 bases are TGTGCCAGCAGGTGGCAGGGGGCGCATGGCTACACCTTC.

The chain couples TRBV28 to TRBJ2-7, with TRBD2 identical over 12 bases. Trimming at V came to 6 bases and at J to 6 bases, leaving 15 bases not matched to a gene. Per the germline V gene, CDR1 is MDHEN and CDR2 is SYDVKM. The CDR3 length is 17 residues. CDR3 sequence (DNA): TGTGCCAGCAGCCGCCGAGCTAGCGGGAGGGCCCCCGGCGAGCAGTACTTC. Its translation: CASSRRASGRAPGEQYF. The full variable domain, its missing parts supplied by reference TRBV28 and TRBJ2-7, is DVKVTQSSRYLVKRTGEKVFLECVQDMDHENMFWYRQDPGLGLRLIYFSYDVKMKEKGDIPEGYSVSREKKERFSLILESASTNQTSMYLCASSRRASGRAPGEQYFGPGTRLTVT.

The V and J genes are TRBV7-8 and TRBJ2-7, with D hard to call. Germline V gene lookup returns CDR1 SGHVS and CDR2 FQNEAQ. CDR3 length: 11 amino acids. Trimming removed 5 bases from V and 0 bases from J, with 2 bases in between. Here the CDR3 DNA reads TGTGCCAGCAGCCCCTCCTACGAGCAGTACTTC. It encodes CASSPSYEQYF.

In this sample, this clone turned up once. The J gene is TRBJ2-7, the V gene TRBV9; TRBD2 aligns across 11 bases. Germline V gene data show CDR1 as SGDLS and CDR2 as YYNGEE. The V gene end was trimmed by 4 bases and the J gene end by 2 bases; junction bases not matched to a gene: 5. The CDR3 has 15 amino acids. DNA for the CDR3: TGTGCCAGCAGCATCGGGACTAGCGGAACCTACGAGCAGTACTTC. It codes for CASSIGTSGTYEQYF.

This clone was found a few times. The chain couples TRBV28 to TRBJ2-3, with 7 nucleotides matching TRBD2. From germline, CDR1 is MDHEN and CDR2 SYDVKM. There are 15 residues in the CDR3. V lost 2 bases and J lost 1; bases outside the gene matches: 3. The DNA for the CDR3 is TGTGCCAGCAGTTTAAATCGGGGGGGCACAGATACGCAGTATTTT. Protein sequence: CASSLNRGGTDTQYF.

The V gene is TRBV28, the J gene TRBJ2-7; 10 nucleotides line up with TRBD1. The CDR3 length is 15 residues. Trimming took 6 bases from V and 3 from J; bases not matched to a gene: 8. Per germline, CDR1 MDHEN and CDR2 SYDVKM. DNA for the CDR3: TGTGCCAGCAGGCCCCAGACAGGGGGCAACTACGAGCAGTACTTC. This encodes CASRPQTGGNYEQYF.

The chain uses TRBV2 and TRBJ1-2, with 9 bases fitting TRBD1. The CDR3 spans 16 residues. The junction had 11 bases not matched to a gene; V was cut back by 8 bases and J by 1 base. Germline assignment: CDR1 SNHLY and CDR2 FYNNEI. The CDR3 nucleotides are TGTGCCAGCGAGGGTATGGGGACAGGGAGTAACTATGGCTACACCTTC. This gives the protein CASEGMGTGSNYGYTF.